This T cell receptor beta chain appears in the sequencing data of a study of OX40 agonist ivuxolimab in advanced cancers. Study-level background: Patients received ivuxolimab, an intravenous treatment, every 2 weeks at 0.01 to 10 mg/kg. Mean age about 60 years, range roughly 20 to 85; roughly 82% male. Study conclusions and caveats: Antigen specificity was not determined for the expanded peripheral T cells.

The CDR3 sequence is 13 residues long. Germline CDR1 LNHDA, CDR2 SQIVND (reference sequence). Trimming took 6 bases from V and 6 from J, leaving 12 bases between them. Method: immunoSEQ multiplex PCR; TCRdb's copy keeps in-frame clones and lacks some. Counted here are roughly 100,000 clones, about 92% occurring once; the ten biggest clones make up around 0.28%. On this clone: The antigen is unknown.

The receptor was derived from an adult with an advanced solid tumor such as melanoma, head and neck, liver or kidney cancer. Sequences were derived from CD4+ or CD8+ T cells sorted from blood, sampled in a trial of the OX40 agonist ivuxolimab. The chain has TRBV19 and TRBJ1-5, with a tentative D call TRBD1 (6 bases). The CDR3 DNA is TGTGCCAGTAGATCAGGGGAGGGTCAGCCCCAGCATTTT. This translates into CASRSGEGQPQHF.